This TCR beta chain was documented in a study of blood T cells in healthy people across ages. Points on this clonotype: Antigen specificity is unknown.

In germline, CDR1 is LGHDT, CDR2 YNNKEL (reference sequence). The CDR3 totals 14 residues. J lost 10 bases, V lost 4 bases, and 10 bases had no gene match. Then a second PCR, running roughly 7 to 11 cycles, was carried out with a sample-barcoded 5' primer and a J-beta primer mix. TCRdb re-called the 5' RACE reads with MiXCR, one entry per CDR3 protein. The table includes approximately 900,000 distinct CDR3 sequences, about 48% detected once. Notes on the study in general: The unknown donor CMV status may have confounded expanded clonotype changes.

The source is a man between 25 and 39 years old in good health. The chain joins TRBV3-1 to TRBJ2-1; 7 bases match TRBD2. Sequencing was performed on blood. In DNA form, the CDR3 reads TGTGCCAGCAGCCCGAACTCACTAGCGCCAGAGCAGTTCTTC. It translates to CASSPNSLAPEQFF.